A single sample is the source of the 6 T cell receptor beta chains below, sequenced in a study of shared clonotypes between healthy human individuals. Profiled with immunoSEQ multiplex PCR; TCRdb holds only in-frame clones, not every one. The repertoire holds approximately 470,000 clones, with roughly 80% as singletons. The sample consisted of PBMCs. The receptors shown here come from a woman in her forties in good health. Some clones in this sample may be carry-over from other donors' samples.

With respect to this clone: A far larger clone is a single base away, which makes a read error likely. The chain is built from TRBV2 and TRBJ1-2, with 8 positions matching TRBD1. CDR3 length equals 13 residues. Per the germline V gene, CDR1 is SNHLY and CDR2 is FYNNEI. Unmatched junction bases numbered 12, after V lost 11 bases and J lost 7 bases. The CDR3 protein is CAGTGTGSSGYTF. DNA of the CDR3: TGTGCCGGAACCGGGACAGGAAGTTCTGGCTACACCTTC.

About this clone: This likely stems from a read error, as it lies one base from a far larger clone. The gene calls are TRBV4-1 and TRBJ2-3; possibly TRBD1 for D (5 bases). The V gene lost 4 bases and the J gene lost 3 bases, with 20 bases spanning the gap. The germline V gene encodes CDR1 MGHRA and CDR2 YSYEKL. The CDR3 is made up of 17 amino acids. CDR3 sequence: CASSRDLQAGYTDTQYF. CDR3 nucleotides: TGCGCCAGCAGCCGAGATCTTCAGGCAGGGTATACAGATACGCAGTATTTT.

The chain recombines TRBV28 with TRBJ2-7, with 7 positions matching TRBD1. The CDR3 consists of 15 residues. Per germline, CDR1 MDHEN and CDR2 SYDVKM. Trimming took 6 bases from V and 4 from J; bases not matched to a gene: 12. CDR3 sequence reads: CASRKSDRRPYEQYF. In nucleotides, the CDR3 is TGTGCCAGCAGGAAGTCGGACAGGCGGCCGTACGAGCAGTACTTC.

V gene TRBV6-5 combines with J gene TRBJ2-3; D unclear. This CDR3 contains 12 residues. Trimming pared 5 bases from V and 7 bases from J, leaving 10 bases between. CDR1 and CDR2 from the germline V gene are MNHEY and SVGAGI. The CDR3 DNA sequence: TGTGCCAGCAGTACCCGTGGGTATACGCAGTATTTT. As protein: CASSTRGYTQYF.

The rearrangement uses TRBV7-2 and TRBJ2-6, with D perhaps TRBD2 (5 bases). Germline lookup yields CDR1 SGHTA and CDR2 FQGNSA. Trimming took 1 base from V and 0 from J, leaving 13 bases between them. The CDR3 consists of 18 residues. In nucleotides, the CDR3 is TGTGCCAGCAGCTTAGTTTCAACCGGGAACTCTGGGGCCAACGTCCTGACTTTC. Translation gives CASSLVSTGNSGANVLTF. Filled out from reference TRBV7-2 and TRBJ2-6, the complete variable domain reads GAGVSQSPSNKVTEKGKDVELRCDPISGHTALYWYRQSLGQGLEFLIYFQGNSAPDKSGLPSDRFSAERTGGSVSTLTIQRTQQEDSAVYLCASSLVSTGNSGANVLTFGAGSRLTVL.

This chain joins TRBV19 and TRBJ2-5; 7 bases map to TRBD2. The CDR3 totals 16 residues. Germline values: CDR1 LNHDA, CDR2 SQIVND (reference sequence). The J segment lost 5 bases and the V segment lost 6 bases, leaving 15 bases of the junction unmatched. The CDR3, as DNA: TGTGCCAGTAGCCCCGGTCGGGCGGGAGTGGGCGAGACCCAGTACTTC. Translated, it gives CASSPGRAGVGETQYF. Drawing the rest from reference TRBV19 and TRBJ2-5, the complete variable domain is DGGITQSPKYLFRKEGQNVTLSCEQNLNHDAMYWYRQDPGQGLRLIYYSQIVNDFQKGDIAEGYSVSREKKESFPLTVTSAQKNPTAFYLCASSPGRAGVGETQYFGPGTRLLVL.